This paragraph covers one TCR beta chain sequence. Its antigen is still unknown. This CDR3 spans 11 amino acids. Germline values: CDR1 LNHDA, CDR2 SQIVND (reference sequence). Trimming cost V 6 bases and J 5 bases, with 7 bases left between them. This entry comes from a study of cytomegalovirus exposure and HLA in healthy donors. Across the study: The study's early data release held about 80 million unique TCRs from HLA-typed donors.

PCR was performed using 60 Vbeta and 13 Jbeta primers. TCRdb keeps only in-frame clones here, not all; method: immunoSEQ multiplex PCR. Of approximately 150,000 clones listed, about 64% are singletons. Overall study results and limits: A later analysis appeared to link common viral pathogens to several of the most significant clusters.

The receptor was isolated from a woman between 55 and 75 years old in good health and CMV-seropositive. The sequencing input was PBMCs. The genes are TRBV19 and TRBJ1-1; D gene ambiguous. The CDR3 loop is CASRSVTEAFF. CDR3 DNA sequence: TGTGCCAGTAGATCGGTTACTGAAGCTTTCTTT.